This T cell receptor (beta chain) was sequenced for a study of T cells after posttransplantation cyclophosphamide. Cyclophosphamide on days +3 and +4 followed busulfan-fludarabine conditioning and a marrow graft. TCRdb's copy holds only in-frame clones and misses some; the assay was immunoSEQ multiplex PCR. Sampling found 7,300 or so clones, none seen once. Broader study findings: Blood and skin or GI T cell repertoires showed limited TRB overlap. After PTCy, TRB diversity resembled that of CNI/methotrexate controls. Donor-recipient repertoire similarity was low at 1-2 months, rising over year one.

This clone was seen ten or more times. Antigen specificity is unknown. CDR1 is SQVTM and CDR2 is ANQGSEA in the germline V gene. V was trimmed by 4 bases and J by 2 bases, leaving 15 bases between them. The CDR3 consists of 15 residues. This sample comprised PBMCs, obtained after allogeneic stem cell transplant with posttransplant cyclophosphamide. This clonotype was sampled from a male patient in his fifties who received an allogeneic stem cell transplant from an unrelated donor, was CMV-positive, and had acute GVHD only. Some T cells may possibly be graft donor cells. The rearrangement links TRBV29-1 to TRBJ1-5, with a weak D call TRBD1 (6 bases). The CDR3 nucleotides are TGCAGCGTTGCATCAGGGGCTGGGGGCAATCAGCCCCAGCATTTT. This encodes CSVASGAGGNQPQHF.